The T cell receptor (beta chain) under discussion was sequenced for a study of blood T cell repertoires in COVID-19. CDR1 and CDR2 (germline): LGHDT, YNNKEL (reference sequence). This CDR3 is 17 amino acids long. Deletions cut 1 base from V and 1 base from J, with 17 bases between. Here immunoSEQ multiplex PCR was the method, and the copy in TCRdb shows in-frame clones only, minus some. The table includes about 180,000 clones, about 88% detected once. The specimen was peripheral blood. The TCR sequence derives from a man in his sixties with COVID-19, enrolled during active disease. The rearrangement joins TRBV3-1 (or the pseudogene TRBV3-2) to TRBJ2-7; weak D call: TRBD1 (5 bases). This CDR3 reads CASSQVSRQGSSYEQYF. The CDR3 DNA follows: TGTGCCAGCAGCCAAGTATCTCGGCAGGGTTCTTCCTACGAGCAGTACTTC.